The 32 T cell receptor beta chains below come from one sample, sequenced in a study of T-cell memory formation after mild COVID-19. TCRdb reanalysed the 5' RACE reads using MiXCR and keeps one entry per CDR3 protein. Counted here are roughly 150,000 distinct CDR3 sequences, over 10% occurring once; the ten biggest clones make up approximately 3.4%. The sample was PBMCs or a T cell subset sorted from them (not recorded which). Every receptor here comes from a man in his late teens or twenties who had mild COVID-19 (a few samples of this study predate the infection). Cell type and time point are not known.

The genes are TRBV5-5 and TRBJ1-2; tentative D call: TRBD1 (5 bases). Trimming cost V 5 bases and J 4 bases, with 15 bases left between them. The CDR3 has 14 amino acids. CDR1 SGHKS and CDR2 YYEKEE come from the germline V gene (reference sequence). CDR3 bases: TGTGCCAGCAGTCCCGGGGCTCTTAGCTATGGCTACACCTTC. Translated, it gives CASSPGALSYGYTF.

The chain joins TRBV4-3 to TRBJ1-2, with D perhaps TRBD1 (6 bases). Per the germline V gene, CDR1 is LGHNA and CDR2 is YSLEER. The CDR3 is 16 amino acids. V was cut by 0 bases and J by 1 base, with 12 bases left in between. CDR3 coding DNA: TGCGCCAGCAGCCAAGATTGGGGGGCGGGTAACTATGGCTACACCTTC. This gives the protein CASSQDWGAGNYGYTF.

The chain is built from TRBV20-1 and TRBJ1-6; no definite D call. The V and J ends lost 3 bases and 0 bases respectively, with 9 bases between them. CDR1 is DFQATT, CDR2 SNEGSKA, per germline (reference sequence). The CDR3 is 15 amino acids. The CDR3 region has the DNA TGCAGTGCTAGGAGCCCACTCTCCTATAATTCACCCCTCCACTTT. It is translated as CSARSPLSYNSPLHF.

This clonotype came up many times. CDR3 sequence: CASSSTDYYNEQFF. DNA of the CDR3: TGTGCCAGCAGCTCTACGGACTACTACAATGAGCAGTTCTTC. V gene TRBV7-3 combines with J gene TRBJ2-1; the D gene is possibly TRBD2 (6 bases). Trimming shortened V by 4 bases and J by 3 bases, and 10 bases separated the two germline ends. The germline V gene has CDR1 SGHTA and CDR2 FQGTGA. The CDR3 totals 14 residues.

The chain combines TRBV28 with TRBJ2-7; D is possibly TRBD1 or TRBD2 (5 bases each). Germline CDR1 MDHEN, CDR2 SYDVKM. V dropped 6 bases and J dropped 3 bases, with 15 bases sitting between them. The CDR3 is made up of 14 amino acids. In DNA form, the CDR3 reads TGTGCCAGCAGGAGGGGTGGCAACGGCTACGAGCAGTACGTC. Translated, it gives CASRRGGNGYEQYV.

This clonotype was recorded a few times. This rearrangement joins TRBV6-5 to TRBJ1-1, with D tentatively TRBD1 (6 bases). V lost 6 bases to trimming and J lost 1 base, with 9 bases between them. The CDR3 runs 13 residues. CDR1 MNHEY and CDR2 SVGAGI come from the germline V gene. CDR3 region: CASRGTKNTEAFF. CDR3 coding DNA: TGTGCCAGCAGAGGGACAAAGAACACTGAAGCTTTCTTT.

The chain uses TRBV4-3 and TRBJ2-6, with unresolved D. The germline V and J ends were trimmed by 0 bases and 4 bases, with 7 bases remaining between them. The CDR3 length is 15 residues. Germline V gene sequence: CDR1 LGHNA, CDR2 YSLEER. The CDR3 DNA reads as TGCGCCAGCAGCCAAGAGCGAGTAGGGGCCAACGTCCTGACTTTC. Amino acids: CASSQERVGANVLTF.

The rearrangement joins TRBV7-2 to TRBJ1-1; 10 positions agree with TRBD1. This CDR3 region has 16 residues. CDR1 is SGHTA and CDR2 is FQGNSA in the germline V gene. V lost 4 bases, J lost 4 bases, and 9 bases stayed unmatched. The CDR3 protein is CASSSPRQGASTEAFF. The CDR3 coding sequence is TGTGCCAGCAGCTCCCCTCGACAGGGGGCTTCCACTGAAGCTTTCTTT. Drawing the rest from reference TRBV7-2 and TRBJ1-1, the complete variable domain is GAGVSQSPSNKVTEKGKDVELRCDPISGHTALYWYRQSLGQGLEFLIYFQGNSAPDKSGLPSDRFSAERTGGSVSTLTIQRTQQEDSAVYLCASSSPRQGASTEAFFGQGTRLTVV.

The gene calls are TRBV7-9 and TRBJ2-3, with a weak D call TRBD1 (5 bases). V was cut by 2 bases and J by 2 bases, with 8 bases left in between. This CDR3 is 14 amino acids long. The germline gives CDR1 SEHNR, CDR2 FQNEAQ (reference sequence). This chain's CDR3 is CASSLKGNTDTQYF. CDR3 in DNA: TGTGCCAGCAGCTTAAAGGGGAACACAGATACGCAGTATTTT.

This clonotype appeared a few times. The DNA of the CDR3 is TGCGCCAGCAGCCAGTCCGGGGTATACAATGAGCAGTTCTTC. Amino acid sequence: CASSQSGVYNEQFF. This sequence joins TRBV4-1 and TRBJ2-1; possible D gene TRBD2, 5 bases. Germline CDR1 and CDR2: MGHRA and YSYEKL. The CDR3 consists of 14 residues. V lost 3 bases and J lost 4, with 10 bases in between.

The chain recombines TRBV5-1 with TRBJ2-3; 7 bases fit TRBD1. Germline loops: CDR1 SGHRS, CDR2 YFSETQ. The CDR3 totals 15 residues. The ends lost 0 bases at V and 4 bases at J; junction bases unmatched: 5. CDR3 sequence reads: CASSLGSRGPDTQYF. As DNA, the CDR3 is TGCGCCAGCAGCTTGGGCTCGAGGGGGCCAGATACGCAGTATTTT.

This clonotype was counted a few times. The chain recombines TRBV2 with TRBJ2-5; 11 bases are a match to TRBD2. V trimming: 2 bases; J trimming: 6 bases; junction bases outside the gene matches: 5. Germline CDR1 SNHLY, CDR2 FYNNEI. This CDR3 comprises 15 residues. The CDR3 loop is CASSESSGGSKTQYF. The CDR3 region has the DNA TGTGCCAGCAGTGAATCTAGCGGGGGGTCCAAGACCCAGTACTTC.

J is TRBJ2-2 and V is TRBV24-1; no clear D gene. Germline V gene sequence: CDR1 KGHDR, CDR2 SFDVKD. This CDR3 region has 15 residues. V was cut by 4 bases and J by 0 bases, with 8 bases left in between. The DNA for the CDR3 is TGTGCCACCAGTGACTCCGGGCCGAACACCGGGGAGCTGTTTTTT. Translation gives CATSDSGPNTGELFF.

The chain has TRBV5-1 and TRBJ2-5; TRBD1 matches 7 bases. CDR3 length: 14 amino acids. J gave up 7 bases and V 1 base, and 7 bases lay outside the gene matches. Per germline, CDR1 SGHRS and CDR2 YFSETQ. The CDR3 reads CASSLSGSGGTQYF. CDR3 DNA: TGCGCCAGCAGCTTGTCCGGGTCAGGGGGGACCCAGTACTTC.

The V and J genes are TRBV4-1 and TRBJ1-5, with D tentatively TRBD1 (5 bases). The CDR3 has 13 residues. Trimming pared 5 bases from V and 6 bases from J, leaving 11 bases between. Germline CDR1 and CDR2: MGHRA and YSYEKL. Written as DNA, the CDR3 is TGCGCCAGCAGCTCAACCGGGGGTCAGCCCCAGCATTTT. This encodes CASSSTGGQPQHF.

The sample holds a few counts of this clonotype. The chain combines TRBV5-1 with TRBJ1-2; D uncertain. The CDR3 is made up of 15 amino acids. The germline V gene encodes CDR1 SGHRS and CDR2 YFSETQ. The V end was cut by 4 bases, the J end by 0 bases, with 13 bases between. CDR3 in amino acids: CASSPPGRANYGYTF. DNA of the CDR3: TGCGCCAGCAGCCCCCCCGGCCGAGCTAACTATGGCTACACCTTC.

This clonotype has more than one count but fewer than ten. The gene calls are TRBV15 and TRBJ1-5; 9 nucleotides align to TRBD1. The CDR3 has 15 amino acids. V shed 3 bases, J shed 5 bases, and the junction held 5 bases outside the gene matches. CDR1 is LNHNV, CDR2 YYDKDF, per germline (reference sequence). The CDR3 bases are TGTGCCACCAGCAGTTACGACAGGGGGGATCAGCCCCAGCATTTT. Encoded protein: CATSSYDRGDQPQHF.

In this sample, this clonotype turned up a few times. This sequence joins TRBV6-1 and TRBJ2-7; 8 bases agree with TRBD2. Germline loops: CDR1 MNHNS, CDR2 SASEGT. V gave up 4 bases and J gave up 6 bases; unmatched junction bases: 8. There are 14 residues in the CDR3. The CDR3 here is CASSASPGGGEQYV. DNA of the CDR3: TGTGCCAGCAGTGCCTCCCCGGGGGGGGGCGAGCAGTACGTC.

The sample holds many counts of this clonotype. This chain connects TRBV7-2 to TRBJ1-2; the match to TRBD1 covers 8 bases. Germline V gene lookup returns CDR1 SGHTA and CDR2 FQGNSA. The CDR3 is made up of 16 amino acids. The V and J ends lost 2 bases and 3 bases, in that order; junction bases with no gene match: 8. The CDR3 DNA reads TGTGCCAGCAGCTTAAGGGCAGGGGGCGTCGACTATGGCTACACCTTC. Its translation is CASSLRAGGVDYGYTF.

This clonotype was observed a few times. The rearrangement links TRBV12-3 or TRBV12-4 to TRBJ2-5; tentatively, D is TRBD1 (5 bases). The length of the CDR3 is 13 residues. The V and J ends lost 5 bases and 1 base respectively, with 8 bases between them. CDR3 region: CASSIDSQETQYF. For the CDR3, the DNA is TGTGCCAGCAGTATCGACAGCCAAGAGACCCAGTACTTC.

V and J are TRBV4-3 and TRBJ1-6, with TRBD1 matching 9 bases. The V and J ends lost 5 bases and 8 bases, in that order; junction bases with no gene match: 10. Looked up from germline, CDR1 is LGHNA and CDR2 is YSLEER. CDR3 length: 16 residues. In nucleotides, the CDR3 is TGCGCCAGCAGCTTATGGACAGGGGTTTCGGATTCACCCCTCCACTTT. Translated, it gives CASSLWTGVSDSPLHF.

The J gene is TRBJ1-2, the V gene TRBV29-1, with D unresolved. Germline V CDR1 and CDR2: SQVTM, ANQGSEA. The CDR3 has 13 amino acids. Trimming cost V 6 bases and J 4 bases, with 15 bases left between them. The CDR3 protein is CSVQGPQSYGYTF. CDR3 DNA sequence: TGCAGCGTACAAGGGCCGCAGTCCTATGGCTACACCTTC.

The gene calls are TRBV2 and TRBJ1-2; 7 bases are shared with TRBD1. Germline values: CDR1 SNHLY, CDR2 FYNNEI. CDR3 size: 11 residues. V was clipped by 8 bases and J by 8 bases; unmatched bases: 5. CDR3 DNA sequence: TGTGCCAGCGGGAGAGGGGGCGGCTACACCTTC. It is translated as CASGRGGGYTF.

The chain joins TRBV5-1 to TRBJ1-1, with D maybe TRBD1 (6 bases). V was trimmed by 0 bases and J by 0 bases, leaving 12 bases between them. The germline CDR1 and CDR2 sequences are SGHRS and YFSETQ. There are 16 residues in the CDR3. The CDR3 bases are TGCGCCAGCAGCTTGGCCACAGGGCTTATGAACACTGAAGCTTTCTTT. Translating gives CASSLATGLMNTEAFF.

The chain links TRBV7-2 to TRBJ2-1; D remains ambiguous. The V end lost 3 bases, the J end lost 4 bases, and 10 bases lay between the germline ends. Germline lookup yields CDR1 SGHTA and CDR2 FQGNSA. The CDR3 consists of 14 residues. CDR3 in DNA: TGTGCCAGCAGCTTCGGCTACAGTTACAATGAGCAGTTCTTC. This sequence encodes CASSFGYSYNEQFF.

The V gene is TRBV9, the J gene TRBJ2-5, with 7 bases matching TRBD1. J gave up 0 bases and V 4 bases, and 9 bases lay outside the gene matches. The V gene's germline CDR1 is SGDLS and CDR2 YYNGEE. The CDR3 sequence is 16 residues long. The CDR3 DNA sequence: TGTGCCAGCAGCCACCGGACAGGACCGTACCAAGAGACCCAGTACTTC. Translation gives CASSHRTGPYQETQYF.

The chain recombines TRBV12-3 or TRBV12-4 with TRBJ1-5; D is undetermined. The V end was cut by 4 bases, the J end by 7 bases, with 8 bases between. This CDR3 contains 12 residues. The CDR3 nucleotides are TGTGCCAGCAGTTCACAGAAGCAGCCCCAGCATTTT. This sequence encodes CASSSQKQPQHF.

This chain connects TRBV5-6 to TRBJ1-3; D is ambiguous. CDR1 and CDR2 from the germline V gene are SGHDT and YYEEEE. V was cut by 1 base and J by 4 bases, with 12 bases left in between. CDR3 length: 15 residues. The CDR3 region is CASSLFGLTGNTIYF. The CDR3, as DNA: TGTGCCAGCAGCTTGTTCGGCCTCACAGGAAACACCATATATTTT.

This clonotype has a handful of counts. The chain recombines TRBV7-2 with TRBJ2-5; TRBD2 is a possible D gene (6 bases). Trimming shortened V by 1 base and J by 11 bases, and 11 bases separated the two germline ends. The germline gives CDR1 SGHTA, CDR2 FQGNSA. The length of the CDR3 is 12 residues. The CDR3 region has the DNA TGTGCCAGCAGCTTAGACGCGGGGTCGCAGTACTTC. Translation: CASSLDAGSQYF.

The sample holds many counts of this clonotype. V and J are TRBV12-3 or TRBV12-4 and TRBJ2-3; D unresolved. The CDR3 is 11 residues long. V was shortened by 3 bases and J by 5 bases, with 3 bases between the two germline ends. The CDR3: CASSFRDTQYF. Written as DNA, the CDR3 is TGTGCCAGCAGTTTCAGAGATACGCAGTATTTT.

The chain employs TRBV7-9 and TRBJ2-3; 15 nucleotides match TRBD2. CDR3 size: 15 residues. Unmatched junction bases numbered 2, after V lost 5 bases and J lost 5 bases. The germline gives CDR1 SEHNR, CDR2 FQNEAQ (reference sequence). This CDR3 reads CASSEGLAGGDTQYF. In nucleotides, the CDR3 is TGTGCCAGCAGCGAGGGACTAGCGGGGGGAGATACGCAGTATTTT.

This clonotype has more than one count but fewer than ten. V usage is TRBV4-1 and J usage is TRBJ2-3; D remains ambiguous. V was shortened by 0 bases and J by 1 base, with 8 bases between the two germline ends. Per germline, CDR1 MGHRA and CDR2 YSYEKL. This CDR3 has 15 amino acids. The CDR3 protein is CASSQDSIRTDTQYF. CDR3 DNA: TGCGCCAGCAGCCAAGATAGTATCCGCACAGATACGCAGTATTTT.